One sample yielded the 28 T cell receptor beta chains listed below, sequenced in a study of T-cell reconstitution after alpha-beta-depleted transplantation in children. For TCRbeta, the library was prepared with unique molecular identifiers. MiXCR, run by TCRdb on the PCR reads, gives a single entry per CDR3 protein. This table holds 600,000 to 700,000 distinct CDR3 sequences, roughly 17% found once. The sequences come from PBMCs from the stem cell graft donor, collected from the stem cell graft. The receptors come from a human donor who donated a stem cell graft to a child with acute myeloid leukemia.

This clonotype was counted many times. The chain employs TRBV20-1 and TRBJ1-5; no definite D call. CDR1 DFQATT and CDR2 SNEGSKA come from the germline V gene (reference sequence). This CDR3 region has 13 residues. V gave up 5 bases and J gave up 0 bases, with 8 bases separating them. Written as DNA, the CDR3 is TGCAGTGCTTCCGAACCTAGCAATCAGCCCCAGCATTTT. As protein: CSASEPSNQPQHF.

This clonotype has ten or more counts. The CDR3 bases are TGTGCCAGCAGTTACCCAGACCGGCGTGATGGCTACACCTTC. Translation gives CASSYPDRRDGYTF. The chain recombines TRBV6-2 or TRBV6-3 with TRBJ1-2; D gene unclear. Trimming pared 2 bases from V and 6 bases from J, leaving 13 bases between. This CDR3 is built from 14 residues. Germline assignment: CDR1 MNHEY and CDR2 SVGEGT.

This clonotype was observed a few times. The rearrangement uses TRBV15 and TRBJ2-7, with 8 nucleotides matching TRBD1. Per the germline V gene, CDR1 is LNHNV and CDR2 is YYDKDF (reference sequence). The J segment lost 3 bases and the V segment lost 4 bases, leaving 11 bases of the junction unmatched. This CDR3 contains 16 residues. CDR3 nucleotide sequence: TGTGCCACCAGCACCAGGACAGGGTTCAGTCTCTACGAGCAGTACTTC. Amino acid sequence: CATSTRTGFSLYEQYF.

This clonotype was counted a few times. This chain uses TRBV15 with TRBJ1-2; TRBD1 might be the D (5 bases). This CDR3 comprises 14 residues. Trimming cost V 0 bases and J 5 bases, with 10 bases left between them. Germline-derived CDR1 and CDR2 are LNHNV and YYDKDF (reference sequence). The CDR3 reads CATSRETGPYGYTF. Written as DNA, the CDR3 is TGTGCCACCAGCAGAGAAACGGGGCCGTATGGCTACACCTTC.

The CDR3 is CASSQARAYGYTF. In DNA, the CDR3 is TGCGCCAGCAGCCAAGCGCGGGCCTATGGCTACACCTTC. The V call is TRBV4-3, the J call TRBJ1-2; D gene unclear. In germline, CDR1 is LGHNA, CDR2 YSLEER. The length of the CDR3 is 13 residues. Deletions cut 1 base from V and 4 bases from J, with 7 bases between.

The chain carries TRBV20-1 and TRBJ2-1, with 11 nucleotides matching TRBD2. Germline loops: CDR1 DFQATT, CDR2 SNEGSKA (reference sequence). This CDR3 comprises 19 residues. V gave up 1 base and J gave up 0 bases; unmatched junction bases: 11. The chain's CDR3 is CSARVGLAGGRSSYNEQFF. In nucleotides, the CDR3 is TGCAGTGCTAGAGTAGGCCTAGCGGGGGGTCGGAGCTCCTACAATGAGCAGTTCTTC.

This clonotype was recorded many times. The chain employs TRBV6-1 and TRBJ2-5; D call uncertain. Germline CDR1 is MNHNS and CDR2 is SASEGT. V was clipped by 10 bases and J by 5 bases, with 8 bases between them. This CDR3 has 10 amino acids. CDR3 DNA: TGTGCCACCCTAGGGGAGACCCAGTACTTC. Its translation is CATLGETQYF.

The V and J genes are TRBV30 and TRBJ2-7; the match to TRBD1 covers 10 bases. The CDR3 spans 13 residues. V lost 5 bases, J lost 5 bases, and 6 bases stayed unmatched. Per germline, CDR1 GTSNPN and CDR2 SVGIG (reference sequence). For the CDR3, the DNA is TGTGCCTGGTTCGGGACAGGGGTCGACGAGCAGTACTTC. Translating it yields CAWFGTGVDEQYF.

CDR3 region: CASSLGQGALGNQPQHF. Here the CDR3 DNA reads TGTGCCAGCAGCTTAGGACAGGGGGCCTTAGGGAATCAGCCCCAGCATTTT. The chain combines TRBV7-9 with TRBJ1-5, with 10 nucleotides matching TRBD1. The CDR3 is 17 amino acids. The trim removed 1 base at V and 4 bases at J, leaving 7 bases unmatched. The germline V gene encodes CDR1 SEHNR and CDR2 FQNEAQ (reference sequence). The full variable domain, rest sourced from reference TRBV7-9 and TRBJ1-5, is DTGVSQNPRHKITKRGQNVTFRCDPISEHNRLYWYRQTLGQGPEFLTYFQNEAQLEKSRLLSDRFSAERPKGSFSTLEIQRTEQGDSAMYLCASSLGQGALGNQPQHFGDGTRLSIL.

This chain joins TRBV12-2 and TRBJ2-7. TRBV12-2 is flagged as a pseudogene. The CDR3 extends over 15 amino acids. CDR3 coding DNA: TGTGCAAGTCGCTTAGTTTGTCATCCTACATCCGAGCAGTACTTC. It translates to CASRLVCHPTSEQYF.

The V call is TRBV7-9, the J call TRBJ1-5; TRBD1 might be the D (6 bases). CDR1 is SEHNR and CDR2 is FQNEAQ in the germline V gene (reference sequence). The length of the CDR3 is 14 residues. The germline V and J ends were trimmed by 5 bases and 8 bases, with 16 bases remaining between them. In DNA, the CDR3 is TGTGCCAGCAGCCCGGGGGGGCGAAGGGAGCCCCAGCATTTT. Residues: CASSPGGRREPQHF.

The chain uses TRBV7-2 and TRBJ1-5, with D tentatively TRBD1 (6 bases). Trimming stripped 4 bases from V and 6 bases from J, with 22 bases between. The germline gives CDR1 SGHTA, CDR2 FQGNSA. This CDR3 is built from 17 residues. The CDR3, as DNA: TGTGCCAGCAGCTCCCAGCTCCACAGGGCGGAGGGTCAGCCCCAGCATTTT. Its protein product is CASSSQLHRAEGQPQHF.

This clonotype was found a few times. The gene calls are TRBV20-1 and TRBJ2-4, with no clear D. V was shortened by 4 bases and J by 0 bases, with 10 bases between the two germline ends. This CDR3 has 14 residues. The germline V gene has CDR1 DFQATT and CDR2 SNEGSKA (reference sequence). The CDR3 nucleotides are TGCAGTGCTATGGCACTACTAGCCAAAAACATTCAGTACTTC. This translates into CSAMALLAKNIQYF.

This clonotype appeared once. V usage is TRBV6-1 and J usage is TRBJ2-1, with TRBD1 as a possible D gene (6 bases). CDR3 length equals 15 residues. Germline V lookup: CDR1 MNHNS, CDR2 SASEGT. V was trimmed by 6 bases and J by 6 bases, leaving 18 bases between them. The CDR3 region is CASSQDRSIGNEQFF. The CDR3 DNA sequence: TGTGCCAGCAGCCAAGACAGGTCCATAGGCAATGAGCAGTTCTTC.

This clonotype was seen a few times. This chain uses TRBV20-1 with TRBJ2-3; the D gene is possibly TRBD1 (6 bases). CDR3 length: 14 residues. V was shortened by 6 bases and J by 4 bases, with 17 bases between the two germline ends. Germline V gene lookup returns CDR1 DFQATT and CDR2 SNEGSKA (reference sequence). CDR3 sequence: CSATRWGLSDTQYF. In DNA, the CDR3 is TGCAGTGCCACCCGCTGGGGGCTATCAGATACGCAGTATTTT.

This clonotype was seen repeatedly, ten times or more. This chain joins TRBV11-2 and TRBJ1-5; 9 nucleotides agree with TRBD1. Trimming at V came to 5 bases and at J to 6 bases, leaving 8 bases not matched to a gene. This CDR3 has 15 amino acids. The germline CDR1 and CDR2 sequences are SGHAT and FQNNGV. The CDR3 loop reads CASSRTGGAGQPQHF. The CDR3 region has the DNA TGTGCCAGCAGCCGCACAGGGGGCGCGGGTCAGCCCCAGCATTTT.

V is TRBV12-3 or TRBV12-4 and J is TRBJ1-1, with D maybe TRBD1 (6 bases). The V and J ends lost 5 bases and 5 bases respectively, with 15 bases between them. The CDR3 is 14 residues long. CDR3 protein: CASSRRQVETEAFF. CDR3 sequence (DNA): TGTGCCAGCAGTCGGCGACAGGTGGAAACTGAAGCTTTCTTT.

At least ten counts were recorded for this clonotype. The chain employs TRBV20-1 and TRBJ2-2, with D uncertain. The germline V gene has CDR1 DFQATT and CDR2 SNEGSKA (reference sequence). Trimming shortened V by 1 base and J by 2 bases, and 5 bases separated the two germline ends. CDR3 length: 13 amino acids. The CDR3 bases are TGCAGTGCTAGAGCTCCTAACACCGGGGAGCTGTTTTTT. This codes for CSARAPNTGELFF.

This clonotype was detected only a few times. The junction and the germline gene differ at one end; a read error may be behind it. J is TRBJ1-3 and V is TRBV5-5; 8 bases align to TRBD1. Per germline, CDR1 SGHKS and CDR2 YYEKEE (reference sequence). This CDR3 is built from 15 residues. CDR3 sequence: CASTLGTGTGNTIYF. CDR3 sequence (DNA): TGTGCCAGCACCTTGGGGACAGGAACTGGAAACACCATATATTTT.

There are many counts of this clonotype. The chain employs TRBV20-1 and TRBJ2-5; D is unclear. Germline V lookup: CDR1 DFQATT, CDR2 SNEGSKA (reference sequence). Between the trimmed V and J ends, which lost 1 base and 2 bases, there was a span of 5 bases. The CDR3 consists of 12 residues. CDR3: CSARGGQETQYF. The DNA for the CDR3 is TGCAGTGCTAGAGGTGGACAAGAGACCCAGTACTTC.

This CDR3 is CASSPPPWGESNYGYTF. CDR3 sequence (DNA): TGTGCCAGCTCACCACCCCCCTGGGGAGAGAGTAACTATGGCTACACCTTC. The gene calls are TRBV18 and TRBJ1-2, with unresolved D. The CDR3 is 17 residues long. CDR1 is KGHSH and CDR2 is LQKENI in the germline V gene. Trimming left V 0 bases short and J 1 base short, with 15 bases between. The variable domain in full, with the rest retrieved from reference TRBV18 and TRBJ1-2, is NAGVMQNPRHLVRRRGQEARLRCSPMKGHSHVYWYRQLPEEGLKFMVYLQKENIIDESGMPKERFSAEFPKEGPSILRIQQVVRGDSAAYFCASSPPPWGESNYGYTFGSGTRLTVV.

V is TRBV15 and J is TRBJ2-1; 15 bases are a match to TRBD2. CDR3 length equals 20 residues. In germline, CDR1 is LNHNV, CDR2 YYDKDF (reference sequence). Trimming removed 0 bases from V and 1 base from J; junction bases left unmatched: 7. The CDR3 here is CATSRDQGLAGGGSYNEQFF. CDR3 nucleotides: TGTGCCACCAGCAGAGATCAGGGACTAGCGGGGGGTGGTTCCTACAATGAGCAGTTCTTC.

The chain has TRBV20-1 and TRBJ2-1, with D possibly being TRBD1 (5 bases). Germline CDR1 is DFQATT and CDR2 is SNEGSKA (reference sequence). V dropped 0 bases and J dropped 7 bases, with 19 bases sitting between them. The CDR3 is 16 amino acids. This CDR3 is CSARDNPGFGGNEQFF. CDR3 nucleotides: TGCAGTGCTAGAGATAATCCAGGGTTCGGTGGGAATGAGCAGTTCTTC.

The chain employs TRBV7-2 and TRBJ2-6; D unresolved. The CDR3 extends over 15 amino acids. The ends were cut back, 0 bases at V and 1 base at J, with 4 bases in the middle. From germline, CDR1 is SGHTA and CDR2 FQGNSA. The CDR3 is CASSLARSGANVLTF. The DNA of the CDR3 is TGTGCCAGCAGCTTAGCCCGTTCTGGGGCCAACGTCCTGACTTTC.

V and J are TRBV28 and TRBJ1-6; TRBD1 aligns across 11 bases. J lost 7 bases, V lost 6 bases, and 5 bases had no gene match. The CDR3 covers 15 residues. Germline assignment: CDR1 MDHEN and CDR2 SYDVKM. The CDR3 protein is CASRPGQGVNSPLHF. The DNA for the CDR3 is TGTGCCAGCAGGCCGGGACAGGGGGTGAATTCACCCCTCCACTTT.

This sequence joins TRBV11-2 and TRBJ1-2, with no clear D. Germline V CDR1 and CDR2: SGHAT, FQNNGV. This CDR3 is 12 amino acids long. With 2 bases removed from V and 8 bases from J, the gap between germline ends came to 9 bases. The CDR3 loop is CASSLSPGGYTF. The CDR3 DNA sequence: TGTGCCAGCAGCTTAAGCCCCGGAGGCTACACCTTC.

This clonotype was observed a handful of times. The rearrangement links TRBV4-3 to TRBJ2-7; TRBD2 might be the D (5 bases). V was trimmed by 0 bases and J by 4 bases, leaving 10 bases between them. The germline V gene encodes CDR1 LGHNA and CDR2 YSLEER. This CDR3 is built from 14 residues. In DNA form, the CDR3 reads TGCGCCAGCAGCCAAGATCTAGGGAGATACGAGCAGTACTTC. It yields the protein CASSQDLGRYEQYF.

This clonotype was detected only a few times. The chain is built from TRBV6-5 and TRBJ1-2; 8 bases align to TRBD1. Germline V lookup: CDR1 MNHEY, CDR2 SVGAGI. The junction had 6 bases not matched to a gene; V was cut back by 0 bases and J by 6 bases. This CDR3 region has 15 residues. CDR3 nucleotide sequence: TGTGCCAGCAGTTACTCGGACAGGGCTCCGGATGGCTACACCTTC. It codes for CASSYSDRAPDGYTF.